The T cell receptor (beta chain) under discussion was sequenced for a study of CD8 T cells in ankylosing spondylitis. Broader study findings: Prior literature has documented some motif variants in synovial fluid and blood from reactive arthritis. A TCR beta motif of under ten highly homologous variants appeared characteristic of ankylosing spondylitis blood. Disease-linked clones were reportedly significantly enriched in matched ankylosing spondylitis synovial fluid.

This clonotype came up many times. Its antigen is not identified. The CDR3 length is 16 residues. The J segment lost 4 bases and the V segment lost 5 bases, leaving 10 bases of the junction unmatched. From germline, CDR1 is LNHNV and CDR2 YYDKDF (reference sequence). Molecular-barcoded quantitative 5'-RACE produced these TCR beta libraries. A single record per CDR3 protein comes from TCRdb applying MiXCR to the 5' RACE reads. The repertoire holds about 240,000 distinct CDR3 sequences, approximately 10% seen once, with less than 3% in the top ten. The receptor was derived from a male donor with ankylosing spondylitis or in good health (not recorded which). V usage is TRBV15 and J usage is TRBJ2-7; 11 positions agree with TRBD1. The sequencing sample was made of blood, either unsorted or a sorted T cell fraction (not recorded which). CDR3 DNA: TGTGCCACCAGCGTTCGTCGGGGGACAGGGGGGTACGAGCAGTACTTC. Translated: CATSVRRGTGGYEQYF.